The sequence of this T cell receptor beta chain was determined in a study of cytomegalovirus exposure and HLA in healthy donors. Study background: Among the 398 donors who were genotyped, about 86% fell in the genetic ancestry cluster that is associated with self-reported Caucasian donors. Findings and limits, study-wide: Some TCR beta chains (roughly 160 of them) were listed as cytomegalovirus-associated. According to a later analysis, most TCR beta chains associated with CMV appeared HLA-restricted.

The PCR contained 60 Vbeta and 13 Jbeta primers. Some clones are missing from TCRdb's copy, which holds only in-frame ones; the method was immunoSEQ multiplex PCR. The table lists a few hundred thousand clones, around 77% of them singletons. For this clone: Its antigen is not identified.

V was clipped by 6 bases and J by 6 bases; unmatched bases: 6. The CDR3 runs to 13 residues. Germline-derived CDR1 and CDR2 are SGHAT and FQDESV (reference sequence). The V call is TRBV11-1, the J call TRBJ1-2; 8 positions match TRBD1. The clonotype originates from a woman aged 25 to 45 in good health and CMV-seronegative. Sequenced: PBMCs. The CDR3: CASRPSDRDGYTF. The CDR3 DNA reads TGTGCCAGCAGACCTTCGGACAGGGATGGCTACACCTTC.